These 19 T cell receptor beta chains came from one sample sequenced in a study of T cell repertoires in cytomegalovirus infection. TCRdb analysed the reads with MiXCR anew, one entry per CDR3 protein. The data hold approximately 550,000 distinct CDR3 sequences, with 16% observed a single time. The specimen was CD8+ T cells from PBMCs. The receptor set was obtained from a human donor in good health (CMV status not recorded). Some clones in this sample may be carry-over from other donors' samples.

This clonotype was picked up many times. The chain carries TRBV12-5 and TRBJ2-2; TRBD2 agrees at 8 bases. Losses at the gene ends were 4 bases for V and 4 bases for J; bases not matched to a gene: 8. The CDR3 sequence is 16 residues long. Germline V gives CDR1 LGHNT, CDR2 FRNRAP. DNA of the CDR3: TGTGCTAGTGGTTCCAACGGGGGGGCGTCCACCGGGGAGCTGTTTTTT. This sequence encodes CASGSNGGASTGELFF. Full variable domain (rest looked up from reference TRBV12-5 and TRBJ2-2): DARVTQTPRHKVTEMGQEVTMRCQPILGHNTVFWYRQTMMQGLELLAYFRNRAPLDDSGMPKDRFSAEMPDATLATLKIQPSEPRDSAVYFCASGSNGGASTGELFFGEGSRLTVL.

This chain links TRBV20-1 with TRBJ2-2, with 10 bases lining up with TRBD2. Germline V gives CDR1 DFQATT, CDR2 SNEGSKA (reference sequence). The CDR3 consists of 17 residues. The V gene end was trimmed by 5 bases and the J gene end by 1 base; junction bases not matched to a gene: 10. The CDR3 DNA follows: TGCAGTGCTCCCGGGGGGAGCGGGGGGGAGAACACCGGGGAGCTGTTTTTT. Protein product: CSAPGGSGGENTGELFF.

V usage is TRBV12-3 or TRBV12-4 and J usage is TRBJ1-6; a possible D gene is TRBD1 (5 bases). Trimming removed 6 bases from V and 9 bases from J, with 12 bases in between. This CDR3 has 13 residues. The CDR3 region has the DNA TGTGCCAGCAGCGGGGGGGGGGTTTCACCCCTCCACTTT. This codes for CASSGGGVSPLHF.

This chain links TRBV5-4 with TRBJ2-3, with 7 bases matching TRBD1. The J segment lost 1 base and the V segment lost 3 bases, leaving 5 bases of the junction unmatched. Looked up from germline, CDR1 is SGHNT and CDR2 is YYREEE (reference sequence). The CDR3 is 15 amino acids. CDR3 in amino acids: CASSYRQGGTDTQYF. DNA of the CDR3: TGTGCCAGCAGCTATAGACAGGGAGGCACAGATACGCAGTATTTT.

The CDR3 DNA follows: TGTGCCAGCAGTGATCCCGGGACAGGGGGCGCGTTTGGCTACACCTTC. It translates to CASSDPGTGGAFGYTF. V usage is TRBV6-1 and J usage is TRBJ1-2; 12 nucleotides match TRBD1. Looked up from germline, CDR1 is MNHNS and CDR2 is SASEGT. The CDR3 extends over 16 amino acids. The trim removed 3 bases at V and 7 bases at J, leaving 9 bases unmatched.

This clonotype was seen at least ten times. V gene TRBV10-3 combines with J gene TRBJ2-7; TRBD2 matches at 9 bases. The trim removed 0 bases at V and 6 bases at J, leaving 6 bases unmatched. The V gene's germline CDR1 is ENHRY and CDR2 SYGVKD. The CDR3 sequence is 15 residues long. CDR3 region: CAISESGSGGSEQYF. For the CDR3, the DNA is TGTGCCATCAGTGAGTCGGGCAGCGGGGGGTCCGAGCAGTACTTC.

Concerning this clonotype: A read error may explain this, as a much larger clone is one base away. The chain uses TRBV28 and TRBJ1-1; 10 positions match TRBD1. Germline V gene sequence: CDR1 MDHEN, CDR2 SYDVKM. This CDR3 has 14 residues. CDR3 sequence (DNA): TGTCCCAGCAGTATTAGGACAGGGGGCACTGAAGCTTTCTTT. It translates to CPSSIRTGGTEAFF.

This clonotype has at least ten counts. The V and J genes are TRBV27 and TRBJ2-5, with D possibly matching TRBD2 (5 bases). The CDR3 covers 15 residues. Germline assignment: CDR1 MNHEY and CDR2 SMNVEV (reference sequence). V was shortened by 3 bases and J by 2 bases, with 13 bases between the two germline ends. The CDR3 DNA sequence: TGTGCCAGCAGTTTTCGCTCCAGCGGACAAGAGACCCAGTACTTC. Its translation is CASSFRSSGQETQYF.

This clonotype was counted many times. V usage is TRBV20-1 and J usage is TRBJ2-1; D uncertain. Trimming stripped 2 bases from V and 2 bases from J, with 10 bases between. From germline, CDR1 is DFQATT and CDR2 SNEGSKA (reference sequence). This CDR3 has 14 amino acids. Here the CDR3 reads CSARPSWAYNEQFF. The CDR3 DNA is TGCAGTGCTAGACCTAGTTGGGCCTACAATGAGCAGTTCTTC.

The chain joins TRBV5-1 to TRBJ2-7; perhaps TRBD2 as D (5 bases). Trimming pared 3 bases from V and 0 bases from J, leaving 22 bases between. The CDR3 has 18 residues. The germline gives CDR1 SGHRS, CDR2 YFSETQ. The CDR3 loop reads CASSSNVVRTGNSYEQYF. Written as DNA, the CDR3 is TGCGCCAGCAGCTCGAACGTCGTTCGGACGGGGAACTCCTACGAGCAGTACTTC.

Points on this clonotype: The junction shows a germline mismatch at one end, possibly a read error. The chain uses TRBV7-8 and TRBJ2-7; no reliable D call. The germline gives CDR1 SGHVS, CDR2 FQNEAQ. The CDR3 length is 15 residues. CDR3 sequence (DNA): TGTGCCAGCAGCTTAGCGCAACTGGTGATCGACGAGAAGTACTTC. Its translation is CASSLAQLVIDEKYF.

V gene TRBV2 combines with J gene TRBJ2-3; D is ambiguous. V was pared by 9 bases and J by 7 bases, with 14 bases between. CDR1 is SNHLY and CDR2 is FYNNEI in the germline V gene. The CDR3 spans 12 residues. Here the CDR3 DNA reads TGTGCCAGACTAACCGCGGCCAATACGCAGTATTTT. Amino acid sequence: CARLTAANTQYF.

The sample holds many counts of this clonotype. The chain combines TRBV20-1 with TRBJ1-4; possibly TRBD1 for D (5 bases). V was cut by 6 bases and J by 7 bases, with 21 bases left in between. The CDR3 runs to 15 residues. Per the germline V gene, CDR1 is DFQATT and CDR2 is SNEGSKA (reference sequence). In nucleotides, the CDR3 is TGCAGTGCCGCTGCCAGACGGGGGGGAAGTGAAAAACTGTTTTTT. It translates to CSAAARRGGSEKLFF.

This clonotype has ten or more counts. The genes are TRBV6-5 and TRBJ2-7; D is possibly TRBD1 or TRBD2 (5 bases each). This CDR3 region has 14 residues. CDR1 is MNHEY and CDR2 is SVGAGI in the germline V gene. V was clipped by 6 bases and J by 5 bases, with 17 bases between them. CDR3 DNA: TGTGCCAGCAGCAAGACCGGGACCTGGGACGAGCAGTACTTC. Translating gives CASSKTGTWDEQYF.

This clonotype was found a few times. The CDR3, as DNA: TGCAGTGCTAGAATGAATAGGCAGGAACTGAGCACTGAAGCTTTCTTT. Its protein is CSARMNRQELSTEAFF. The chain has TRBV20-1 and TRBJ1-1; D unclear. The CDR3 contains 16 residues. Trimming took off 2 bases at V and 4 bases at J, with 20 bases between the two ends. CDR1 is DFQATT, CDR2 SNEGSKA, per germline (reference sequence).

Remarks on this clonotype: Since a much larger clone is just one base distant, this may be a read error. The final CDR3 position lacks the conserved phenylalanine or tryptophan, pointing to a likely read error. The chain joins TRBV7-9 to TRBJ2-2; D not certain. Per the germline V gene, CDR1 is SEHNR and CDR2 is FQNEAQ (reference sequence). This CDR3 is built from 10 residues. Trimming left V 7 bases short and J 6 bases short, with 3 bases between. Here the CDR3 reads CASKAGELFL. The DNA of the CDR3 is TGTGCCAGCAAGGCCGGGGAGCTGTTTTTG.

This clonotype was observed a few times. J is TRBJ1-5 and V is TRBV19; D unclear. Germline V gives CDR1 LNHDA, CDR2 SQIVND (reference sequence). V gave up 0 bases and J gave up 1 base, with 10 bases separating them. The CDR3 loop spans 16 amino acids. The CDR3: CASSIDQSRSNQPQHF. CDR3 nucleotides: TGTGCCAGTAGTATAGATCAATCGCGCAGCAATCAGCCCCAGCATTTT.

This clonotype was counted at least ten times. The chain couples TRBV7-3 to TRBJ2-1; 7 positions agree with TRBD2. The J segment lost 9 bases and the V segment lost 1 base, leaving 12 bases of the junction unmatched. Germline V gives CDR1 SGHTA, CDR2 FQGTGA. This CDR3 region has 16 residues. The CDR3 DNA follows: TGTGCCAGCAGCTTAAATACACGGGGGGATGAGGGTGAGCAGTTCTTC. It translates to CASSLNTRGDEGEQFF.

This clonotype has more than one count but fewer than ten. The rearrangement joins TRBV19 to TRBJ1-5, with D tentatively TRBD1 (6 bases). Germline assignment: CDR1 LNHDA and CDR2 SQIVND (reference sequence). The CDR3 extends over 15 amino acids. Trimming took off 3 bases at V and 3 bases at J, with 12 bases between the two ends. CDR3 nucleotide sequence: TGTGCCAGTAGTATGGGGGGGGCACCCAATCAGCCCCAGCATTTT. It translates to CASSMGGAPNQPQHF.